The clone carrying this TCR beta chain was counted only a few times. The antigen is not known. The data were obtained in a study of beta chain features in type 1 diabetes. The overall study: The study found patients and healthy donors alike in age, gender and cell yields.

Expressed TCRB transcripts were sequenced after all isolated RNA was converted to cDNA. Measured with immunoSEQ multiplex PCR; TCRdb has only the in-frame clones, and not every one. The table shows 250,000 to 300,000 clones, with around 7.3% occurring only once. The authors sorted CD4+ naive, central memory, regulatory and stem cell-like memory cells via CD45RO/CCR7/CD25/CD127/CD95/CD27. The length of the CDR3 is 15 residues. CDR1 is SEHNR and CDR2 is FQNEAQ in the germline V gene (reference sequence). Whole-study results and caveats: TCRB CDR3s were moderately but significantly shorter in Type 1 diabetes patients in all four CD4+ subsets.

Sequencing was done on a sample of central memory CD4+ T cells from blood. The rearrangement links TRBV7-9 to TRBJ2-5; 8 bases align to TRBD1. Matching the DNA end better, TRBJ2-7 makes the J call doubtful. The source of this sequence is a woman aged 18 to 35 in good health. The CDR3 sequence: CASSLEQGARYEQYF. The CDR3 coding sequence is TGTGCCAGCAGCTTAGAGCAGGGGGCTCGGTACGAGCAGTACTTC.